The 10 T cell receptor beta chains listed next were all sequenced from one sample in a study of blood T cell repertoires in COVID-19. The data were produced by immunoSEQ multiplex PCR, yet TCRdb's version contains in-frame clones alone and is incomplete. The sample records roughly 200,000 clones, around four fifths being singletons. The sequenced sample consisted of PBMCs or T cells enriched from blood (not recorded which). Receptors were obtained from a man in his forties or fifties who had recovered from COVID-19.

The chain links TRBV19 to TRBJ1-5; TRBD1 matches at 7 bases. The CDR3 has 17 residues. Germline V gene lookup returns CDR1 LNHDA and CDR2 SQIVND (reference sequence). The trim removed 4 bases at V and 0 bases at J, leaving 9 bases unmatched. The chain's CDR3 is CASSNRAGGHSNQPQHF. The DNA of the CDR3 is TGTGCCAGTAGTAACAGGGCAGGGGGTCATAGCAATCAGCCCCAGCATTTT.

The chain combines TRBV19 with TRBJ2-1; perhaps TRBD1 as D (6 bases). Germline CDR1 is LNHDA and CDR2 is SQIVND (reference sequence). V shed 1 base and J shed 7 bases, with 11 bases lying between them. This CDR3 is built from 14 residues. The CDR3, as DNA: TGTGCCAGTAGTATAGTTCACAGGGCAAATGAGCAGTTCTTC. Protein sequence: CASSIVHRANEQFF.

The chain joins TRBV7-9 to TRBJ1-2; possible D gene TRBD1, 6 bases. Per the germline V gene, CDR1 is SEHNR and CDR2 is FQNEAQ (reference sequence). Trimming left V 4 bases short and J 4 bases short, with 19 bases between. The CDR3 has 16 residues. The CDR3 sequence is CASSSSDRLLSYGYTF. The DNA of the CDR3 is TGTGCCAGCAGCTCATCGGACAGACTACTATCCTATGGCTACACCTTC.

The gene calls are TRBV7-3 and TRBJ1-2; the D gene is possibly TRBD1 (6 bases). The germline gives CDR1 SGHTA, CDR2 FQGTGA. V was pared by 5 bases and J by 4 bases, with 14 bases between. This CDR3 region has 14 residues. DNA of the CDR3: TGTGCCAGCAGCACCCCCGGGACAACCTATGGCTACACCTTC. It is translated as CASSTPGTTYGYTF.

The chain is built from TRBV29-1 and TRBJ1-2; 9 nucleotides line up with TRBD1. The V and J ends lost 4 bases and 5 bases, in that order; junction bases with no gene match: 5. The germline V gene encodes CDR1 SQVTM and CDR2 ANQGSEA. This CDR3 region has 13 residues. The DNA of the CDR3 is TGCAGCGTTGGAGGGACAGGGCGATATGGCTACACCTTC. Its protein product is CSVGGTGRYGYTF.

The rearrangement uses TRBV5-1 and TRBJ2-5; D possibly corresponds to TRBD2 (5 bases). The V end was cut by 3 bases, the J end by 5 bases, with 11 bases between. Germline loops: CDR1 SGHRS, CDR2 YFSETQ. This CDR3 region has 13 residues. The CDR3 sequence: CASSSLREETQYF. The CDR3 nucleotides are TGCGCCAGCAGCTCGCTTAGGGAGGAGACCCAGTACTTC.

The rearrangement uses TRBV15 and TRBJ1-1, with D tentatively TRBD1 (6 bases). Germline-derived CDR1 and CDR2 are LNHNV and YYDKDF (reference sequence). The CDR3 has 13 amino acids. V was shortened by 5 bases and J by 4 bases, with 11 bases between the two germline ends. In DNA form, the CDR3 reads TGTGCCACCAGCCGCGGGGGGCTCACTGAAGCTTTCTTT. This codes for CATSRGGLTEAFF.

CDR3 in DNA: TGTGCCAGCAGTTTATTGTCGGCTAGCGGTTGGGCTGAGCAGTTCTTC. Translation: CASSLLSASGWAEQFF. The rearrangement uses TRBV27 and TRBJ2-1; the match to TRBD2 covers 7 bases. V shed 1 base and J 9 bases; nucleotides not matched to a gene: 12. Germline V gene sequence: CDR1 MNHEY, CDR2 SMNVEV (reference sequence). CDR3 length equals 16 residues.

Concerning this clone itself: This specimen includes other DNA sequences encoding the same CDR3. V is TRBV7-2 and J is TRBJ1-3; D not certain. There are 15 residues in the CDR3. Germline loops: CDR1 SGHTA, CDR2 FQGNSA. Trimming removed 1 base from V and 0 bases from J, with 7 bases in between. CDR3 sequence reads: CASSLGGNSGNTIYF. The CDR3 DNA sequence: TGTGCCAGCAGCTTAGGCGGCAACTCTGGAAACACCATATATTTT. The entire variable domain, with the rest obtained from reference TRBV7-2 and TRBJ1-3, is as follows: GAGVSQSPSNKVTEKGKDVELRCDPISGHTALYWYRQSLGQGLEFLIYFQGNSAPDKSGLPSDRFSAERTGGSVSTLTIQRTQQEDSAVYLCASSLGGNSGNTIYFGEGSWLTVV.

This clone was seen just once. This chain uses TRBV15 with TRBJ1-1; D possibly corresponds to TRBD1 (6 bases). The germline V and J ends were trimmed by 5 bases and 1 base, with 17 bases remaining between them. Germline assignment: CDR1 LNHNV and CDR2 YYDKDF (reference sequence). The CDR3 has 16 amino acids. The CDR3 region is CATSPTWTESNTEAFF. The CDR3 bases are TGTGCCACCAGCCCCACTTGGACAGAATCGAACACTGAAGCTTTCTTT.